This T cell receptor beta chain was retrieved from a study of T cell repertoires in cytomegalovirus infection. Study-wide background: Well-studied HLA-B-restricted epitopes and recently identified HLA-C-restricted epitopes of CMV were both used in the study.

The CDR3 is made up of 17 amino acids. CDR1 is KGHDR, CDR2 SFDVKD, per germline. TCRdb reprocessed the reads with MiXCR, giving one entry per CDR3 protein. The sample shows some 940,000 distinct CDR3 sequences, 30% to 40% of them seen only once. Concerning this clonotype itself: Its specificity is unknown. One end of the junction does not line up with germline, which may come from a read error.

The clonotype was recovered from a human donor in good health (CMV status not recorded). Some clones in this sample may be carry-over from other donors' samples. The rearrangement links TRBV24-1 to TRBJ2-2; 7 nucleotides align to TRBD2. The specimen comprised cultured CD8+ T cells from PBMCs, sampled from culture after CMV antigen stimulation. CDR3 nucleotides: TGTGCCACCAGTGATTTAAGAGCGGGGCCGAACACCGGGGAGCTGCTTTTT. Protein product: CATSDLRAGPNTGELLF.